What follows describes a single T cell receptor beta chain. Its specificity is unknown. The record originates from a study of cytomegalovirus exposure and HLA in healthy donors. Study-wide context: From 190 million or so T cells, an earlier analysis saw approximately 110 million unique TCR beta sequences. The study, taken as a whole, reports: In a later analysis, a missense DCLRE1C variant was linked to TCR beta V- and J-gene trimming. Researchers catalogued about 150 TCR beta chains as cytomegalovirus-associated. Cytomegalovirus status was reportedly diagnosed by the classifier with high sensitivity and specificity.

In the PCR, 60 Vbeta and 13 Jbeta primers were used. Assay: immunoSEQ multiplex PCR; the TCRdb copy retains only in-frame clones and omits some. The sample contains 90,000 to 110,000 clones, about 70% of which appear only once. Germline lookup yields CDR1 MDHEN and CDR2 SYDVKM. Trimming took 4 bases from V and 10 from J; bases not matched to a gene: 12. The CDR3 spans 14 residues. The chain carries TRBV28 and TRBJ1-1; 7 bases agree with TRBD1. This sequence was found in a man aged 25 to 40 in good health and CMV-seronegative. Sequencing was performed on PBMCs. CDR3 in DNA: TGTGCCAGCAGTTCCTACCCACGGACAGGCGGAGCTTTCTTT. Its translation is CASSSYPRTGGAFF.